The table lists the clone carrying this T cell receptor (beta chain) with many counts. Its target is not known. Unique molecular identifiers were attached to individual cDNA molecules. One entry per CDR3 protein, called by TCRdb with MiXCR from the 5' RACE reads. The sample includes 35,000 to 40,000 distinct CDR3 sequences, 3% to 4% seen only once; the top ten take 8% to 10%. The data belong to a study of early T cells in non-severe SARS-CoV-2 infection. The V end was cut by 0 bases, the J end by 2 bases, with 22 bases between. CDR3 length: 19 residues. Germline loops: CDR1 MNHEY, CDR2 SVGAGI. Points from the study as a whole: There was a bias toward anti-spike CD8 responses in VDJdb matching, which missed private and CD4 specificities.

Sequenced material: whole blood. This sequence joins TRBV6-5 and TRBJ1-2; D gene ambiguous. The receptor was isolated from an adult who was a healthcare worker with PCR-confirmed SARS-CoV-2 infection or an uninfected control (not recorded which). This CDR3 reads CASSYSRSTRTRQNYGYTF. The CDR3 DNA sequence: TGTGCCAGCAGTTACTCGAGAAGCACACGAACCCGGCAAAACTATGGCTACACCTTC.